This passage covers 20 T cell receptor beta chains from one sample sequenced in a study of cytomegalovirus exposure and HLA in healthy donors. Vbeta (60) and Jbeta (13) primers were used in the PCR. Measured with immunoSEQ multiplex PCR; TCRdb has only the in-frame clones, and not every one. The sample includes about 140,000 clones, more than 70% of them seen just once. Sequenced sample: PBMCs. The receptors stem from a male donor in good health and CMV-seropositive.

This chain links TRBV7-3 with TRBJ1-5; weak D call: TRBD1 (5 bases). Trimming shortened V by 5 bases and J by 7 bases, and 18 bases separated the two germline ends. This CDR3 has 15 residues. The germline gives CDR1 SGHTA, CDR2 FQGTGA. CDR3 in DNA: TGTGCCAGCAGCCCGTCGGGGGGAGGAGGGCAGCCCCAGCATTTT. This encodes CASSPSGGGGQPQHF.

J is TRBJ2-3 and V is TRBV28; weak D call: TRBD2 (6 bases). Germline V CDR1 and CDR2: MDHEN, SYDVKM. Trimming shortened V by 2 bases and J by 6 bases, and 12 bases separated the two germline ends. The CDR3 consists of 14 residues. The CDR3: CASSLGAEGDTQYF. The CDR3 DNA reads TGTGCCAGCAGTTTAGGAGCGGAGGGGGATACGCAGTATTTT.

The chain couples TRBV11-1 to TRBJ2-1; the match to TRBD2 covers 9 bases. The CDR3 is 16 amino acids. Losses at the gene ends were 6 bases for V and 4 bases for J; bases not matched to a gene: 10. Germline V gives CDR1 SGHAT, CDR2 FQDESV (reference sequence). The CDR3 region has the DNA TGTGCCAGCAGACCCCGGGCTAGCGGGGCGTACAATGAGCAGTTCTTC. The encoded protein is CASRPRASGAYNEQFF. The full variable domain, in which reference TRBV11-1 and TRBJ2-1 provide the parts outside the CDR3, is EAEVAQSPRYKITEKSQAVAFWCDPISGHATLYWYRQILGQGPELLVQFQDESVVDDSQLPKDRFSAERLKGVDSTLKIQPAELGDSAMYLCASRPRASGAYNEQFFGPGTRLTVL.

This clone showed up just a few times. This chain links TRBV5-3 with TRBJ2-7; 7 bases fit TRBD1. TRBV5-3 is classed as an ORF, of uncertain function. Trimming took 9 bases from V and 3 from J; bases not matched to a gene: 12. The length of the CDR3 is 14 residues. The CDR3 sequence is CATRWDRSRYEQYF. CDR3 bases: TGTGCCACCCGATGGGACAGATCTCGCTACGAGCAGTACTTC.

A single count supports this clone. This CDR3 is CASSQSGPGGRHGYTF. CDR3 DNA sequence: TGCGCCAGCAGTCAATCAGGTCCAGGGGGGAGGCATGGCTACACCTTC. The rearrangement joins TRBV23-1 to TRBJ1-2; 7 bases fit TRBD1. TRBV23-1 is placed among ORFs of uncertain function. V was pared by 0 bases and J by 6 bases, with 10 bases of the junction left unmatched. CDR3 length: 16 residues.

This clone was counted between two and nine times. The rearrangement joins TRBV19 to TRBJ2-7, with 12 bases fitting TRBD2. J was trimmed by 3 bases and V by 4 bases; bases with no gene match: 1. This CDR3 spans 14 amino acids. Germline CDR1 and CDR2: LNHDA and SQIVND (reference sequence). The DNA for the CDR3 is TGTGCCAGTAGTAGGACTAGCGGGGACTACGAGCAGTACTTC. This translates into CASSRTSGDYEQYF.

The genes are TRBV19 and TRBJ1-2; weak D call: TRBD1 (6 bases). This CDR3 spans 13 amino acids. CDR1 and CDR2 from the germline V gene are LNHDA and SQIVND (reference sequence). Trimming removed 10 bases at V and 2 bases at J, with 14 bases between. CDR3 sequence: CAISLQGNYGYTF. Here the CDR3 DNA reads TGTGCCATCTCACTACAGGGAAACTATGGCTACACCTTC.

The rearrangement uses TRBV5-1 and TRBJ2-1; 10 bases align to TRBD2. Germline V gene sequence: CDR1 SGHRS, CDR2 YFSETQ. The V and J ends lost 4 bases and 8 bases, in that order; junction bases with no gene match: 6. The CDR3 contains 14 residues. The CDR3 here is CASSGTSGGDEQFF. DNA of the CDR3: TGCGCCAGCAGCGGGACGAGCGGGGGGGATGAGCAGTTCTTC.

This rearrangement joins TRBV5-1 to TRBJ2-1, with 9 bases matching TRBD1. This CDR3 is built from 15 residues. Germline assignment: CDR1 SGHRS and CDR2 YFSETQ. The V and J ends lost 9 bases and 8 bases, in that order; junction bases with no gene match: 15. The CDR3 loop is CATTTGTGNLDEQFF. In nucleotides, the CDR3 is TGCGCCACCACCACCGGGACAGGGAATTTAGATGAGCAGTTCTTC.

This chain joins TRBV28 and TRBJ2-7, with a weak D call TRBD1 (5 bases). The CDR3 is 15 amino acids. Trimming shortened V by 6 bases and J by 1 base, and 16 bases separated the two germline ends. Looked up from germline, CDR1 is MDHEN and CDR2 is SYDVKM. Here the CDR3 reads CASSYTSSGSYEQYF. CDR3 DNA sequence: TGTGCCAGCAGCTACACCTCTTCAGGGTCCTACGAGCAGTACTTC.

This sequence joins TRBV6-5 and TRBJ2-7; perhaps TRBD2 as D (6 bases). This CDR3 is built from 16 residues. Germline V lookup: CDR1 MNHEY, CDR2 SVGAGI. V lost 0 bases and J 6 bases, leaving 18 bases between the germline ends. The DNA of the CDR3 is TGTGCCAGCAGTTACTCCTTCGGTACTATAGCGGTCGAGCAGTACTTC. Amino acids: CASSYSFGTIAVEQYF.

The rearrangement joins TRBV1 to TRBJ2-5; the table calls TRBD2, which could not be checked here. TRBV1 is a recognized pseudogene. The CDR3 runs 16 residues. CDR3 DNA sequence: TGCACCAGCAGCCAACCCATCGGGGCGGGGGCGGAGACCCAGTACTTC. Protein: CTSSQPIGAGAETQYF.

A single count supports this clone. This chain uses TRBV6-5 with TRBJ2-7; D is possibly TRBD1 (6 bases). The CDR3 length is 14 residues. Trimming pared 5 bases from V and 2 bases from J, leaving 13 bases between. In germline, CDR1 is MNHEY, CDR2 SVGAGI. The CDR3 here is CASSMETGTYEQYF. Here the CDR3 DNA reads TGTGCCAGCAGTATGGAGACAGGCACCTACGAGCAGTACTTC.

The chain joins TRBV6-6 to TRBJ2-3, with 8 bases lining up with TRBD1. V was pared by 3 bases and J by 2 bases, with 7 bases of the junction left unmatched. The V gene's germline CDR1 is MNHNY and CDR2 SVGAGI (reference sequence). The CDR3 is made up of 16 amino acids. CDR3 in DNA: TGTGCCAGCAGTTATAGGCAGGGGGCTGTCACAGATACGCAGTATTTT. Protein: CASSYRQGAVTDTQYF.

The chain joins TRBV6-6 to TRBJ1-2; the match to TRBD1 covers 7 bases. CDR3 length: 15 amino acids. The V and J ends lost 10 bases and 0 bases, in that order; junction bases with no gene match: 11. The germline CDR1 and CDR2 sequences are MNHNY and SVGAGI (reference sequence). The CDR3 is CAIPRGEGSNYGYTF. CDR3 in DNA: TGTGCCATTCCCAGGGGGGAAGGCTCTAACTATGGCTACACCTTC.

This clone appeared a few times. V and J are TRBV9 and TRBJ2-7; tentatively, D is TRBD2 (5 bases). The V end was cut by 3 bases, the J end by 2 bases, with 21 bases between. The CDR3 consists of 17 residues. Germline CDR1 is SGDLS and CDR2 is YYNGEE. The CDR3 DNA is TGTGCCAGCAGCGGTAACCCCATCCGTGGAGGTCCCTACGAGCAGTACTTC. Residues: CASSGNPIRGGPYEQYF. The entire variable domain, with the rest obtained from reference TRBV9 and TRBJ2-7, is as follows: DSGVTQTPKHLITATGQRVTLRCSPRSGDLSVYWYQQSLDQGLQFLIQYYNGEERAKGNILERFSAQQFPDLHSELNLSSLELGDSALYFCASSGNPIRGGPYEQYFGPGTRLTVT.

This chain uses TRBV19 with TRBJ2-1; 12 bases agree with TRBD2. The length of the CDR3 is 16 residues. The V segment lost 4 bases and the J segment 2 bases; nucleotides outside the gene matches: 3. From germline, CDR1 is LNHDA and CDR2 SQIVND (reference sequence). DNA of the CDR3: TGTGCCAGTAGTACTAGCGGGGGGGCGACCTACAATGAGCAGTTCTTC. It encodes CASSTSGGATYNEQFF.

The V call is TRBV5-5, the J call TRBJ2-7; 9 bases align to TRBD1. This CDR3 spans 14 amino acids. V trimming: 2 bases; J trimming: 5 bases; junction bases outside the gene matches: 5. Germline V gives CDR1 SGHKS, CDR2 YYEKEE (reference sequence). The CDR3 nucleotides are TGTGCCAGCAGCTTCTACAGGGGGCTGAACGAGCAGTACTTC. Protein: CASSFYRGLNEQYF.

The gene calls are TRBV4-2 and TRBJ1-6; D perhaps matches TRBD1 (6 bases). Trimming removed 0 bases at V and 7 bases at J, with 10 bases between. The germline V gene encodes CDR1 LGHNA and CDR2 YNFKEQ. This CDR3 has 15 amino acids. CDR3: CASSQDTGINSPLHF. The CDR3 DNA reads as TGTGCCAGCAGCCAAGATACAGGGATAAATTCACCCCTCCACTTT.

The V call is TRBV10-1, the J call TRBJ2-1; 12 positions agree with TRBD2. The CDR3 covers 18 residues. Germline V lookup: CDR1 WNHNN, CDR2 SYGVQD (reference sequence). J gave up 7 bases and V 7 bases, and 17 bases lay outside the gene matches. The CDR3 reads CASTGTSGQRGLTNEQFF. DNA of the CDR3: TGCGCCAGCACCGGGACTAGCGGGCAAAGGGGCCTTACAAATGAGCAGTTCTTC.